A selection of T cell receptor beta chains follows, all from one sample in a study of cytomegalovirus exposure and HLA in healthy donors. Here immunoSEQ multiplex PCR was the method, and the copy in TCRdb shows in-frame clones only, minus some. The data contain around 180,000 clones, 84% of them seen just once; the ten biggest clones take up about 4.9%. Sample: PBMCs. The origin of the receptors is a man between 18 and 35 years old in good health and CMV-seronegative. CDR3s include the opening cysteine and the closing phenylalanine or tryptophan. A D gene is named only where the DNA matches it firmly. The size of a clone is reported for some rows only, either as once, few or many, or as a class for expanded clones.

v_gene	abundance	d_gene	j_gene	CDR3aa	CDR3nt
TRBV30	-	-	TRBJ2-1	CACPQVLSYNEQFF	TGTGCCTGTCCTCAGGTGTTATCCTACAATGAGCAGTTCTTC
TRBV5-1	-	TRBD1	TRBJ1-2	CASRRPEATGNGYTF	TGCGCCAGCAGAAGGCCAGAAGCGACAGGGAACGGCTACACCTTC
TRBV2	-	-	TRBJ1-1	CAINRGRGIWDTEAFF	TGTGCCATCAACCGGGGGAGGGGAATATGGGACACTGAAGCTTTCTTT
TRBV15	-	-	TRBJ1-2	CATSSEMDGYTF	TGTGCCACCAGCAGCGAGATGGATGGCTACACCTTC
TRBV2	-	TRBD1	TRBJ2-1	CASRWRAGGRFNEQFF	TGTGCCAGCAGATGGCGTGCAGGGGGAAGATTCAATGAGCAGTTCTTC
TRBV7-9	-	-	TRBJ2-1	CASSPQRRENEQFF	TGTGCCAGCAGCCCCCAGAGGAGGGAGAATGAGCAGTTCTTC
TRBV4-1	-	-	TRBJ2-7	CASSRQGGRLQYF	TGCGCCAGCAGCCGCCAGGGTGGCAGGTTACAGTACTTC
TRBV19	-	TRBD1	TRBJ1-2	CASTLGTGGFYGYTF	TGTGCCAGTACCCTGGGGACAGGGGGCTTCTATGGCTACACCTTC
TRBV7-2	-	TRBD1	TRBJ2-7	CASSFLGTVYEQYF	TGTGCCAGCAGCTTCTTGGGGACAGTATACGAGCAGTACTTC
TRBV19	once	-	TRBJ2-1	CASSIFLGRTYNEQFF	TGTGCCAGTAGTATTTTTCTCGGGAGAACCTACAATGAGCAGTTCTTC
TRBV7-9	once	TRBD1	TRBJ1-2	CASSLEGGNRYGYTF	TGTGCCAGCAGCTTAGAAGGGGGCAACCGCTATGGCTACACCTTC
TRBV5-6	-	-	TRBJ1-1	CASSPSVNTEAFF	TGTGCCAGCAGCCCATCAGTGAACACTGAAGCTTTCTTT
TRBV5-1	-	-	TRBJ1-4	CASSYLGEGEEKLFF	TGCGCCAGCAGCTATCTCGGGGAGGGAGAGGAAAAACTGTTTTTT
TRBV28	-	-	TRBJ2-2	CASSFRRNTGELFF	TGTGCCAGCAGTTTTCGGAGGAACACCGGGGAGCTGTTTTTT
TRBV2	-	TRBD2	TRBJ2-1	CASSGTSGGAYNEQFF	TGTGCCAGCAGTGGGACTAGCGGGGGGGCCTACAATGAGCAGTTCTTC
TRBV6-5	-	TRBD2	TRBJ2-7	CASSYGRGAYEQYF	TGTGCCAGCAGTTACGGGCGGGGGGCTTACGAGCAGTACTTC
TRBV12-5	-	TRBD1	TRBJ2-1	CASGEGTANNEQFF	TGTGCTAGTGGGGAAGGGACAGCCAACAATGAGCAGTTCTTC
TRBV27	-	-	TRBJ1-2	CASSRGQGRNGYTF	TGTGCCAGCAGCCGAGGCCAGGGTCGGAATGGCTACACCTTC
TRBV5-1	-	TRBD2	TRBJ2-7	CASSLAGLAGVREQYF	TGCGCCAGCAGCTTGGCCGGACTAGCGGGGGTGAGGGAGCAGTACTTC
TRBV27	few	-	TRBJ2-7	CASSLLGVTDYEQYF	TGTGCCAGCAGTTTATTAGGGGTGACAGACTACGAGCAGTACTTC
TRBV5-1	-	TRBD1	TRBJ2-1	CASHITGTGSNEQFF	TGCGCCAGTCATATAACCGGGACAGGTTCCAATGAGCAGTTCTTC
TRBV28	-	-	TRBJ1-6	CASSIQGENSPLHF	TGTGCCAGCAGTATACAGGGTGAAAATTCACCCCTCCACTTT